Sequencing of this TCR beta chain was carried out in a study of metastatic and nonmetastatic thyroid tumors. General study points: For both blood and tumor, malignant thyroid tumors reportedly showed significantly higher TCR beta diversity than benign nodules did.

TCRdb re-called clones via MiXCR from the PCR reads. The sample lists tens of thousands of clones; roughly 22% were seen once. No patient had received any treatment before thyroid surgery. To note about this clone: As yet, its antigen is unknown.

Looked up from germline, CDR1 is DFQATT and CDR2 is SNEGSKA (reference sequence). The CDR3 length is 14 residues. This clonotype was obtained from a female donor with papillary thyroid cancer or a benign thyroid nodule (not recorded which). Some clones in this sample may be carry-over from other donors' samples. This chain links TRBV20-1 with TRBJ1-1; the D is unclear. Sequences were obtained from blood. In DNA, the CDR3 is TGCGGTTCTAGAGATCAGGAGTTGAGCACTGAAGCTTTCTTT. Protein sequence: CGSRDQELSTEAFF.